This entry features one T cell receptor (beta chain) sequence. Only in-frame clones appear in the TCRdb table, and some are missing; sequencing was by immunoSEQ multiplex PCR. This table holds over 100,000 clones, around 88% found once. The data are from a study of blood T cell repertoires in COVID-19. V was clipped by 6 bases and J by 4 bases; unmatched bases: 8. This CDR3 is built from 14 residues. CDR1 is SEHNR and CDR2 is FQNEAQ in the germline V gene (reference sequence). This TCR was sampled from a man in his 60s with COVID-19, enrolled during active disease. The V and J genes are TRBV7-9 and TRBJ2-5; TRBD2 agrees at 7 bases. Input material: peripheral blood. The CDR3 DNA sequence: TGTGCCAGCAGTTTACCTGGGGGGGGAGAGACCCAGTACTTC. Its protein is CASSLPGGGETQYF.